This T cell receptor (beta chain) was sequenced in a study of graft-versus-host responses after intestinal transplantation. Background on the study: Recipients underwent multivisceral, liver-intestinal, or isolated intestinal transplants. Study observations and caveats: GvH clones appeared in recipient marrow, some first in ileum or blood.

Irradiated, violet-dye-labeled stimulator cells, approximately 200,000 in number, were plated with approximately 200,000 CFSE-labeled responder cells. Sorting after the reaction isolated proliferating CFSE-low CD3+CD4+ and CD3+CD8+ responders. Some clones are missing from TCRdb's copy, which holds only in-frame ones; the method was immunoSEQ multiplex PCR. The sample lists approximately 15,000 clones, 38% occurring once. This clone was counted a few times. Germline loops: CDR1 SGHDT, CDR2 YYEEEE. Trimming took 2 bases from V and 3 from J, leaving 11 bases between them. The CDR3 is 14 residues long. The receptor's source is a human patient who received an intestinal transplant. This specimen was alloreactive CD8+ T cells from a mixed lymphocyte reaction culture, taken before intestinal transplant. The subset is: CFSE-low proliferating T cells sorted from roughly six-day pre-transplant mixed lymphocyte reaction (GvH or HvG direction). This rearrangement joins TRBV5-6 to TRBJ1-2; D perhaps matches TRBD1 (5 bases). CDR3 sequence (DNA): TGTGCCAGCAGCTTCCAGGGTCAGGACTATGGCTACACCTTC. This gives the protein CASSFQGQDYGYTF. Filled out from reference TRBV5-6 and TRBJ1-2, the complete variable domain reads DAGVTQSPTHLIKTRGQQVTLRCSPKSGHDTVSWYQQALGQGPQFIFQYYEEEERQRGNFPDRFSGHQFPNYSSELNVNALLLGDSALYLCASSFQGQDYGYTFGSGTRLTVV.